The T cell receptor (gamma chain) described here comes from a study of Vδ1+ human thymocytes. Study observations and caveats: Thymic TRG and TRD repertoires appeared highly polyclonal, with Gaussian CDR3 length distributions.

Comment on this clone: The antigen is unknown.

RNA was extracted from the cells and then reverse transcribed. CDR3 amplicons came from multiplex PCR with pooled V-gene forward and constant-region reverse primers. With CATT, TCRdb re-called clones from the multiplex PCR reads. The top ten clones hold about 1.8% of a sample with some 37,000 gamma-chain clones, 20% of them seen once. The CDR3 extends over 14 amino acids. Germline CDR1 is EGSTGY and CDR2 is YDSYTSSV. With 4 bases clipped from V and 3 bases from J, the junction kept 9 bases outside the gene matches. The sequenced material came from Vdelta1+ gamma-delta thymocytes from the thymus. Subset in this sample: FACS-sorted CD3+ TCRalphabeta- TCRVdelta1+ TCRVdelta2- thymocytes. The source of this sequence is a girl less than two years old who had congenital heart surgery. This chain uses TRGV4 with TRGJ1 or TRGJ2. This chain's CDR3 is CATWEVWAYYKKLF. CDR3 DNA: TGTGCCACCTGGGAGGTATGGGCTTATTATAAGAAACTCTTT.